The next 2 T cell receptor beta chains were all read from a single sample in a study of blood T cell repertoires in COVID-19. The method was immunoSEQ multiplex PCR; TCRdb's version includes in-frame clones alone and lacks a portion of them. The sample has some 210,000 clones; 80% are singletons. Sequencing used PBMCs or T cells enriched from blood (not recorded which). The receptors were gathered from a young man with acute COVID-19.

CDR3 amino acids: CASSLGLALINEQYF. The CDR3 region has the DNA TGCGCCAGCAGCTTGGGACTAGCGTTAATCAACGAGCAGTACTTC. The chain joins TRBV5-1 to TRBJ2-7; 8 nucleotides line up with TRBD2. Germline CDR1 SGHRS, CDR2 YFSETQ. The ends lost 0 bases at V and 5 bases at J; junction bases unmatched: 7. CDR3 length equals 15 residues.

This clone was counted a few times. The rearrangement joins TRBV3-1 (or the pseudogene TRBV3-2) to TRBJ1-2; weak D call: TRBD1 (6 bases). The CDR3 contains 15 residues. Trimming took off 4 bases at V and 4 bases at J, with 16 bases between the two ends. Germline assignment: CDR1 LGHDT and CDR2 YNNKEL (reference sequence). The CDR3 DNA is TGTGCCAGCAGCCCAGGCGGGGGCGGAGTCTATGGCTACACCTTC. This encodes CASSPGGGGVYGYTF.